A single sample is the source of the 32 T cell receptor beta chains below, sequenced in a study of T-cell memory formation after mild COVID-19. MiXCR, run by TCRdb on the 5' RACE reads, gives a single entry per CDR3 protein. The table lists 250,000 to 300,000 distinct CDR3 sequences, 16% of them singletons. The sample comprised PBMCs or a T cell subset sorted from them (not recorded which). Receptors were obtained from a man aged 18 to 35 who had mild COVID-19 (a few samples of this study predate the infection). Cell type and time point are not known.

The J gene is TRBJ1-2, the V gene TRBV12-3 or TRBV12-4, with a tentative D call TRBD1 (6 bases). The CDR3 is 14 amino acids. V lost 6 bases and J lost 6, with 17 bases in between. The CDR3 DNA follows: TGTGCCAGCAGCTCCGCCAGGGGAGGGCATGGCTACACCTTC. Encoded protein: CASSSARGGHGYTF.

The chain is built from TRBV7-9 and TRBJ1-4; D gene ambiguous. With 2 bases removed from V and 6 bases from J, the gap between germline ends came to 10 bases. Germline CDR1 reads SEHNR; CDR2 reads FQNEAQ (reference sequence). The CDR3 length is 14 residues. CDR3 sequence reads: CASSLSAIDEKLFF. The CDR3 DNA reads as TGTGCCAGCAGCTTAAGCGCGATTGATGAAAAACTGTTTTTT. The variable domain in full, with the rest retrieved from reference TRBV7-9 and TRBJ1-4, is DTGVSQNPRHKITKRGQNVTFRCDPISEHNRLYWYRQTLGQGPEFLTYFQNEAQLEKSRLLSDRFSAERPKGSFSTLEIQRTEQGDSAMYLCASSLSAIDEKLFFGSGTQLSVL.

The chain links TRBV7-2 to TRBJ2-3, with D possibly matching TRBD2 (5 bases). Looked up from germline, CDR1 is SGHTA and CDR2 is FQGNSA. The CDR3 has 14 residues. V lost 7 bases, J lost 5 bases, and 16 bases lay in between. The CDR3 DNA reads TGTGCCAGCACCATACTAGACTTGGAAGATACGCAGTATTTT. Its translation: CASTILDLEDTQYF.

The J gene is TRBJ2-3, the V gene TRBV7-3; D tentatively fits TRBD1 or TRBD2 (5 bases each). With 5 bases removed from V and 0 bases from J, the gap between germline ends came to 12 bases. CDR1 SGHTA and CDR2 FQGTGA come from the germline V gene. The CDR3 totals 15 residues. The CDR3 loop is CASSALGESTDTQYF. CDR3 bases: TGTGCCAGCAGCGCCCTAGGGGAGAGCACAGATACGCAGTATTTT.

This clonotype was seen at least ten times. This chain uses TRBV7-2 with TRBJ2-7; the D gene is possibly TRBD1 (6 bases). The germline V and J ends were trimmed by 5 bases and 0 bases, with 14 bases remaining between them. Germline CDR1 and CDR2: SGHTA and FQGNSA. The CDR3 spans 15 residues. CDR3 in amino acids: CASSARQVLSYEQYF. CDR3 bases: TGTGCCAGCAGCGCCCGACAGGTTCTCTCCTACGAGCAGTACTTC. The full variable domain, rest sourced from reference TRBV7-2 and TRBJ2-7, is GAGVSQSPSNKVTEKGKDVELRCDPISGHTALYWYRQSLGQGLEFLIYFQGNSAPDKSGLPSDRFSAERTGGSVSTLTIQRTQQEDSAVYLCASSARQVLSYEQYFGPGTRLTVT.

The V and J genes are TRBV18 and TRBJ2-7, with D hard to call. This CDR3 is 14 amino acids long. Trimming pared 3 bases from V and 1 base from J, leaving 10 bases between. The germline V gene encodes CDR1 KGHSH and CDR2 LQKENI. In DNA form, the CDR3 reads TGTGCCAGCTCACCCGAGCAGACTTCCTACGAGCAGTACGTC. Translation: CASSPEQTSYEQYV.

This clonotype was observed a few times. The chain carries TRBV5-1 and TRBJ2-3; no reliable D call. Germline V gene data show CDR1 as SGHRS and CDR2 as YFSETQ. CDR3 size: 14 residues. The V and J ends lost 5 bases and 2 bases respectively, with 12 bases between them. The CDR3 region is CASRSAPNTDTQYF. For the CDR3, the DNA is TGCGCCAGCAGGTCCGCACCTAACACAGATACGCAGTATTTT.

This clonotype was recorded a few times. The J gene is TRBJ2-5, the V gene TRBV24-1; D assignment may be TRBD1 or TRBD2 (5 bases each). Germline CDR1 and CDR2: KGHDR and SFDVKD. The length of the CDR3 is 17 residues. V gave up 4 bases and J gave up 1 base, with 18 bases separating them. The CDR3 DNA is TGTGCCACCAGTGACCCACACTCTCGGGGCCCCCAAGAGACCCAGTACTTC. The encoded protein is CATSDPHSRGPQETQYF.

V gene TRBV7-2 combines with J gene TRBJ2-7; no firm D call. V was shortened by 4 bases and J by 3 bases, with 13 bases between the two germline ends. Germline values: CDR1 SGHTA, CDR2 FQGNSA. The CDR3 has 14 amino acids. The CDR3 spells CASSSRPGLYEQYF. CDR3 DNA sequence: TGTGCCAGCAGCTCACGACCCGGGCTCTACGAGCAGTACTTC.

The rearrangement joins TRBV20-1 to TRBJ2-1; 8 nucleotides align to TRBD2. V shed 4 bases and J 6 bases; nucleotides not matched to a gene: 8. CDR1 and CDR2 from the germline V gene are DFQATT and SNEGSKA (reference sequence). The CDR3 totals 14 residues. The CDR3 sequence is CSAIPRGGPNEQFF. CDR3 bases: TGCAGTGCTATACCTCGGGGGGGCCCCAATGAGCAGTTCTTC.

This clonotype has more than one count but fewer than ten. The rearrangement uses TRBV12-3 or TRBV12-4 and TRBJ2-2; TRBD1 might be the D (6 bases). The CDR3 contains 15 residues. V gave up 3 bases and J gave up 1 base, with 9 bases separating them. CDR3 DNA: TGTGCCAGCAGTTTTTTAGGGGGGAACACCGGGGAGCTGTTTTTT. This codes for CASSFLGGNTGELFF.

This clonotype was detected a few times. The V call is TRBV10-3, the J call TRBJ2-3; D is ambiguous. Germline V CDR1 and CDR2: ENHRY, SYGVKD. The CDR3 consists of 15 residues. The ends were cut back, 4 bases at V and 0 bases at J, with 11 bases in the middle. CDR3 sequence reads: CAISGAAISTDTQYF. The CDR3 nucleotides are TGTGCCATCAGTGGGGCCGCTATAAGCACAGATACGCAGTATTTT.

The table lists this clonotype with a few counts. J is TRBJ1-1 and V is TRBV12-3 or TRBV12-4; D gene unclear. V lost 1 base to trimming and J lost 4 bases, with 7 bases between them. CDR3 length equals 13 residues. The CDR3 nucleotides are TGTGCCAGCAGTTTAGTAAGGCGCACTGAAGCTTTCTTT. This translates into CASSLVRRTEAFF.

This chain connects TRBV5-1 to TRBJ2-1; D is possibly TRBD2 (5 bases). Trimming pared 2 bases from V and 4 bases from J, leaving 13 bases between. This CDR3 comprises 15 residues. Looked up from germline, CDR1 is SGHRS and CDR2 is YFSETQ. This CDR3 reads CASSLEAPGYNEQFF. CDR3 in DNA: TGCGCCAGCAGCTTAGAGGCCCCGGGGTACAATGAGCAGTTCTTC.

The V and J genes are TRBV5-1 and TRBJ2-1, with 10 bases matching TRBD1. J lost 9 bases, V lost 1 base, and 7 bases had no gene match. The CDR3 has 15 amino acids. Germline CDR1 reads SGHRS; CDR2 reads YFSETQ. The CDR3 DNA sequence: TGCGCCAGCAGCTTGATCCCGGGACAGGGGACTGAGCAGTTCTTC. Translation: CASSLIPGQGTEQFF.

The J gene is TRBJ1-1, the V gene TRBV7-2; possible D gene TRBD1, 6 bases. This CDR3 contains 14 residues. V was trimmed by 5 bases and J by 4 bases, leaving 14 bases between them. From germline, CDR1 is SGHTA and CDR2 FQGNSA. CDR3 DNA sequence: TGTGCCAGCAGCCGTCAGGGGAGGAGCACTGAAGCTTTCTTT. It codes for CASSRQGRSTEAFF.

The V gene is TRBV5-6, the J gene TRBJ2-7, with D perhaps TRBD2 (5 bases). Per germline, CDR1 SGHDT and CDR2 YYEEEE. This CDR3 has 13 amino acids. Trimming pared 0 bases from V and 9 bases from J, leaving 13 bases between. The CDR3 DNA reads as TGTGCCAGCAGCTTGGTTACAGTCGGAGGGCAGTACGTC. Amino acid sequence: CASSLVTVGGQYV.

This clonotype has only a few counts. J is TRBJ1-2 and V is TRBV5-6; 8 bases line up with TRBD1. The trim removed 0 bases at V and 6 bases at J, leaving 7 bases unmatched. Germline values: CDR1 SGHDT, CDR2 YYEEEE. The length of the CDR3 is 15 residues. CDR3 region: CASSLEGTGVHGYTF. DNA of the CDR3: TGTGCCAGCAGCTTGGAGGGGACAGGAGTACATGGCTACACCTTC.

The chain links TRBV11-2 to TRBJ2-1, with 7 bases that match TRBD2. The CDR3 contains 16 residues. The germline gives CDR1 SGHAT, CDR2 FQNNGV. V trimming: 1 base; J trimming: 10 bases; junction bases outside the gene matches: 13. CDR3 region: CASSLARRGIIWEQFF. The CDR3 bases are TGTGCCAGCAGCTTAGCACGGCGGGGGATCATCTGGGAGCAGTTCTTC.

The chain uses TRBV19 and TRBJ2-1, with D tentatively TRBD1 (5 bases). The germline V gene encodes CDR1 LNHDA and CDR2 SQIVND (reference sequence). V lost 4 bases and J 6 bases, leaving 13 bases between the germline ends. There are 14 residues in the CDR3. CDR3 nucleotides: TGTGCCAGTAGTAAGGGGCGGTGGGGCAATGAGCAGTTCTTC. It specifies CASSKGRWGNEQFF.

The rearrangement uses TRBV9 and TRBJ2-1; 9 nucleotides match TRBD1. The CDR3 length is 15 residues. Germline V gene lookup returns CDR1 SGDLS and CDR2 YYNGEE. V trimming: 4 bases; J trimming: 8 bases; junction bases outside the gene matches: 10. Written as DNA, the CDR3 is TGTGCCAGCAGCAGACGGGACAGGGAAGATCATGAGCAGTTCTTC. Its protein product is CASSRRDREDHEQFF.

This clonotype was seen a handful of times. The rearrangement joins TRBV28 to TRBJ2-7; D assignment may be TRBD1 or TRBD2 (5 bases each). Germline CDR1 is MDHEN and CDR2 is SYDVKM. This CDR3 has 13 amino acids. V was cut by 6 bases and J by 3 bases, with 12 bases left in between. CDR3 loop: CASSLGAFYEQYV. DNA of the CDR3: TGTGCCAGCAGCCTCGGGGCCTTCTACGAGCAGTACGTC.

In its sample, this clonotype was seen many times. J is TRBJ1-4 and V is TRBV29-1; perhaps TRBD1 as D (5 bases). This CDR3 is 14 amino acids long. Trimming took 7 bases from V and 10 from J, leaving 22 bases between them. Germline assignment: CDR1 SQVTM and CDR2 ANQGSEA. CDR3 coding DNA: TGCAGCGCTCGGTCACAGGTCAAAGAAGGAAAACTGTTTTTT. Its protein product is CSARSQVKEGKLFF.

This clonotype was observed at least ten times. The chain combines TRBV4-3 with TRBJ2-1; D call uncertain. Trimming removed 0 bases from V and 8 bases from J, with 11 bases in between. There are 14 residues in the CDR3. From germline, CDR1 is LGHNA and CDR2 YSLEER. This chain's CDR3 is CASSQEEGWDEQFF. The CDR3 DNA reads TGCGCCAGCAGCCAAGAGGAAGGGTGGGATGAGCAGTTCTTC.

This clonotype has just a few counts. This chain uses TRBV14 with TRBJ2-1; 9 bases align to TRBD2. Germline CDR1 and CDR2: SGHDN and FVKESK. The CDR3 spans 15 residues. The J segment lost 8 bases and the V segment lost 4 bases, leaving 9 bases of the junction unmatched. The CDR3 coding sequence is TGTGCCAGCAGCCGATTCGGGACTAGCTTCGATGAGCAGTTCTTC. Protein sequence: CASSRFGTSFDEQFF.

This clonotype came up a few times. This sequence joins TRBV7-8 and TRBJ1-1; D ambiguous. Germline CDR1 and CDR2: SGHVS and FQNEAQ. The CDR3 is 13 amino acids. V gave up 1 base and J gave up 6 bases, with 9 bases separating them. CDR3 nucleotide sequence: TGTGCCAGCAGCTTAGACCAGGCCCCTGAAGCTTTCTTT. Encoded protein: CASSLDQAPEAFF.

This clonotype occurred a few times. The chain employs TRBV5-1 and TRBJ1-2; D uncertain. Germline V gives CDR1 SGHRS, CDR2 YFSETQ. V dropped 1 base and J dropped 8 bases, with 9 bases sitting between them. The CDR3 totals 12 residues. The CDR3 loop reads CASSLPPDGYTF. CDR3 nucleotide sequence: TGCGCCAGCAGCTTGCCCCCGGACGGCTACACCTTC.

This clonotype has only a few counts. V usage is TRBV29-1 and J usage is TRBJ1-2; 8 positions agree with TRBD1. The CDR3 totals 14 residues. CDR1 SQVTM and CDR2 ANQGSEA come from the germline V gene. With 1 base clipped from V and 3 bases from J, the junction kept 4 bases outside the gene matches. This chain's CDR3 is CSVEVRDRHYGYTF. In DNA, the CDR3 is TGCAGCGTTGAAGTCCGGGACAGGCACTATGGCTACACCTTC.

The DNA of the CDR3 is TGTGCCAGCAGCTTAGCGAATAGCGGGGGGTTTGAGACCCAGTACTTC. Protein product: CASSLANSGGFETQYF. The chain joins TRBV7-2 to TRBJ2-5; 10 positions match TRBD2. Trimming took 0 bases from V and 5 from J; bases not matched to a gene: 6. Germline values: CDR1 SGHTA, CDR2 FQGNSA. The CDR3 is 16 residues long.

This clonotype showed up just a few times. The genes are TRBV7-9 and TRBJ1-4; no definite D call. Germline CDR1 and CDR2: SEHNR and FQNEAQ (reference sequence). The CDR3 is made up of 14 amino acids. V was pared by 5 bases and J by 7 bases, with 14 bases between. In DNA form, the CDR3 reads TGTGCCAGCAGCGACGGACTCCGAGTTGAAAAACTGTTTTTT. Its protein product is CASSDGLRVEKLFF. Using reference TRBV7-9 and TRBJ1-4 for the parts outside the CDR3, the full variable domain is DTGVSQNPRHKITKRGQNVTFRCDPISEHNRLYWYRQTLGQGPEFLTYFQNEAQLEKSRLLSDRFSAERPKGSFSTLEIQRTEQGDSAMYLCASSDGLRVEKLFFGSGTQLSVL.

This clonotype was seen a handful of times. V is TRBV4-3 and J is TRBJ2-1; D may be TRBD1 (6 bases). The germline CDR1 and CDR2 sequences are LGHNA and YSLEER. Trimming removed 1 base from V and 5 bases from J, with 9 bases in between. The CDR3 has 14 residues. For the CDR3, the DNA is TGCGCCAGCAGCCAAGTGGCAGGGGACAATGAGCAGTTCTTC. Translated, it gives CASSQVAGDNEQFF.

This clonotype was counted at least ten times. V and J are TRBV7-9 and TRBJ2-3; 11 bases agree with TRBD1. With V trimmed by 4 bases and J by 3 bases, 6 bases remained unmatched. The CDR3 loop spans 16 amino acids. The V gene's germline CDR1 is SEHNR and CDR2 FQNEAQ (reference sequence). The CDR3 DNA is TGTGCCAGCAGCTCCTGGACAGGGGGCGAGACAGATACGCAGTATTTT. This sequence encodes CASSSWTGGETDTQYF.